The 13 T cell receptor beta chains below were found in one sample sequenced in a study of beta chain features in type 1 diabetes. Expressed TCRB transcripts were sequenced because the isolated RNA had all been reverse transcribed beforehand. The repertoire was sequenced with immunoSEQ multiplex PCR; TCRdb's copy has only in-frame clones and lacks some. The table records approximately 160,000 clones, 7.5% to 10% of them present only once. Specimen: central memory CD4+ T cells from blood. The receptors originated from a young man in good health.

The chain uses TRBV7-6 and TRBJ2-3; a weak D match, TRBD1 (5 bases). The ends were cut back, 3 bases at V and 3 bases at J, with 7 bases in the middle. The length of the CDR3 is 13 residues. CDR1 is SGHVS and CDR2 is FNYEAQ in the germline V gene. The CDR3 nucleotides are TGTGCCAGCAGCTTCAAGGGGACAGATACGCAGTATTTT. Translated: CASSFKGTDTQYF.

This clone was seen only a few times. The chain uses TRBV7-3 and TRBJ2-1; 9 nucleotides match TRBD2. With V trimmed by 2 bases and J by 0 bases, 2 bases remained unmatched. This CDR3 is built from 16 residues. Germline V CDR1 and CDR2: SGHTA, FQGTGA. CDR3 protein: CASSLRSGSSYNEQFF. The DNA of the CDR3 is TGTGCCAGCAGCTTACGTAGCGGGAGCTCCTACAATGAGCAGTTCTTC.

The V gene is TRBV10-3, the J gene TRBJ2-7; 10 bases align to TRBD2. From germline, CDR1 is ENHRY and CDR2 SYGVKD. Trimming took 6 bases from V and 9 from J; bases not matched to a gene: 17. The CDR3 covers 16 residues. The CDR3 loop reads CAISGGSTSGTSTQYF. The DNA for the CDR3 is TGTGCCATCAGCGGCGGCTCTACTAGCGGGACCTCGACGCAGTACTTC.

This clone appeared many times. V and J are TRBV28 and TRBJ2-1; 7 nucleotides match TRBD2. Per the germline V gene, CDR1 is MDHEN and CDR2 is SYDVKM. With 7 bases clipped from V and 3 bases from J, the junction kept 15 bases outside the gene matches. The length of the CDR3 is 17 residues. CDR3 amino acids: CASTLVSGGGNYNEQFF. In nucleotides, the CDR3 is TGTGCCAGCACTTTGGTCTCTGGGGGAGGGAACTACAATGAGCAGTTCTTC.

CDR3 sequence (DNA): TGTGCCAGCAGGGACGGGAATAACTATGGCTACACCTTC. Its translation: CASRDGNNYGYTF. The chain is built from TRBV6-5 and TRBJ1-2; D gene ambiguous. With 6 bases removed from V and 1 base from J, the gap between germline ends came to 9 bases. The germline V gene encodes CDR1 MNHEY and CDR2 SVGAGI. CDR3 length equals 13 residues.

The genes are TRBV30 and TRBJ1-2; 8 bases map to TRBD1. CDR1 and CDR2 from the germline V gene are GTSNPN and SVGIG (reference sequence). The CDR3 is 13 amino acids. V dropped 8 bases and J dropped 4; count of bases not matched to a gene: 9. The CDR3 reads CAKGQGAGYGYTF. The CDR3 nucleotides are TGTGCCAAAGGGCAGGGGGCAGGCTATGGCTACACCTTC.

This clone was observed a few times. The J gene is TRBJ2-2, the V gene TRBV10-3, with 10 positions matching TRBD2. The CDR3 consists of 18 residues. V trimming: 10 bases; J trimming: 5 bases; junction bases outside the gene matches: 19. Germline CDR1 ENHRY, CDR2 SYGVKD. The CDR3 nucleotides are TGTGCCACCTCCCTGCTTACAGCGGGAGGGCCGCGGACCGGGGAGCTGTTTTTT. Translating gives CATSLLTAGGPRTGELFF.

The V call is TRBV5-6, the J call TRBJ2-3; 11 bases match TRBD1. CDR1 is SGHDT and CDR2 is YYEEEE in the germline V gene. The CDR3 consists of 17 residues. The ends lost 3 bases at V and 1 base at J; junction bases unmatched: 7. In DNA form, the CDR3 reads TGTGCCAGCAGCTGGCTCGGGACAGGGGGGGGCACAGATACGCAGTATTTT. It translates to CASSWLGTGGGTDTQYF.

In this sample, this clone turned up many times. The V gene is TRBV9, the J gene TRBJ2-7; 11 bases align to TRBD1. V dropped 7 bases and J dropped 0; count of bases not matched to a gene: 6. Germline CDR1 and CDR2: SGDLS and YYNGEE. The CDR3 extends over 15 amino acids. The DNA for the CDR3 is TGTGCCAGCGGACCCGGACAGGGGGCCTCCTACGAGCAGTACTTC. Protein: CASGPGQGASYEQYF.

This clone was observed a few times. This chain uses TRBV4-2 with TRBJ1-1, with D hard to call. CDR1 is LGHNA and CDR2 is YNFKEQ in the germline V gene. The V and J ends lost 2 bases and 1 base respectively, with 8 bases between them. CDR3 length: 14 amino acids. The CDR3 is CASSQLTSNTEAFF. The CDR3 DNA is TGTGCCAGCAGCCAACTAACGTCGAACACTGAAGCTTTCTTT.

The chain is built from TRBV6-6 and TRBJ2-7; 7 bases agree with TRBD1. In germline, CDR1 is MNHNY, CDR2 SVGAGI (reference sequence). Trimming cost V 1 base and J 2 bases; bases outside gene matches: 5. This CDR3 comprises 15 residues. The CDR3 loop reads CASSYLGDRTYEQYF. DNA of the CDR3: TGTGCCAGCAGTTACTTAGGGGACAGAACCTACGAGCAGTACTTC.

The chain recombines TRBV11-1 with TRBJ2-3; 9 bases line up with TRBD2. Trimming took 7 bases from V and 6 from J; bases not matched to a gene: 8. Germline-derived CDR1 and CDR2 are SGHAT and FQDESV (reference sequence). The CDR3 is 14 amino acids. The CDR3 loop is CASKESSGKDTQYF. In nucleotides, the CDR3 is TGTGCCAGCAAAGAATCTAGCGGGAAGGATACGCAGTATTTT.

Many counts were recorded for this clone. V usage is TRBV29-1 and J usage is TRBJ2-7, with 7 bases matching TRBD1. V lost 4 bases, J lost 5 bases, and 11 bases stayed unmatched. Germline V CDR1 and CDR2: SQVTM, ANQGSEA. This CDR3 contains 14 residues. CDR3 DNA sequence: TGCAGCGTTGTGGGGCCAGGGGGAAGAAACGAGCAGTACTTC. Translated, it gives CSVVGPGGRNEQYF.